These T cell receptor beta chains were read from a single sample in a study of metastatic and nonmetastatic thyroid tumors. TCRdb reanalyzed the PCR reads with MiXCR. The sample yields about 4,200 clones, 15% to 20% seen once. The material sequenced was adjacent normal tissue. Receptors originate from a male donor with papillary thyroid cancer or a benign thyroid nodule (not recorded which). Some clones in this sample may be carry-over from other donors' samples. The CDR3 runs from the conserved cysteine through the conserved F or W. Fields, in order: D gene, V gene, clone size, J gene, CDR3 protein, CDR3 DNA. A D gene is named only where the DNA matches it firmly. The listing skips clone size in some rows; elsewhere it reads once, few, many or a size class.

D: -; V: TRBV6-1; size: large; J: TRBJ2-3; CDR3: CASSELGLNTDTQYF; DNA: TGTGCCAGCAGTGAATTGGGATTAAACACAGATACGCAGTATTTT
D: -; V: TRBV6-1; size: -; J: TRBJ2-1; CDR3: CASSEPNTGTDNNEQFF; DNA: TGTGCCAGCAGTGAGCCGAACACCGGGACGGACAACAATGAGCAGTTCTTC
D: -; V: TRBV20-1; size: -; J: TRBJ2-7; CDR3: CSSTLNPYEQYF; DNA: TGCAGTTCTACCTTAAATCCCTACGAGCAGTACTTC
D: -; V: TRBV6-1; size: few; J: TRBJ2-7; CDR3: CASSKVGVLSSYEQYF; DNA: TGTGCCAGCAGCAAAGTCGGGGTTCTTAGCTCCTACGAGCAGTACTTC
D: -; V: TRBV7-6; size: medium-sized; J: TRBJ2-7; CDR3: CASSPQTYYEQYF; DNA: TGTGCCAGCAGCCCCCAGACTTATTACGAGCAGTACTTC
D: TRBD1; V: TRBV20-1; size: -; J: TRBJ2-7; CDR3: CSAAVGTGDEQYF; DNA: TGCAGTGCTGCCGTGGGGACAGGGGACGAGCAGTACTTC
D: TRBD1; V: TRBV20-1; size: medium-sized; J: TRBJ2-7; CDR3: CSATGGTGGFYEQYF; DNA: TGCAGTGCTACCGGGGGGACAGGGGGATTCTACGAGCAGTACTTC
D: -; V: TRBV20-1; size: medium-sized; J: TRBJ2-6; CDR3: CSARTGADSGANVLTF; DNA: TGCAGTGCTAGGACAGGTGCCGACTCTGGGGCCAACGTCCTGACTTTC
D: -; V: TRBV20-1; size: -; J: TRBJ1-2; CDR3: CSARWGGYGYTF; DNA: TGCAGTGCTAGATGGGGAGGCTATGGCTACACCTTC
D: -; V: TRBV7-2; size: large; J: TRBJ2-7; CDR3: CASSLDSSGYEQYF; DNA: TGTGCCAGCAGCTTAGATAGTAGCGGCTACGAGCAGTACTTC
D: -; V: TRBV12-3/TRBV12-4; size: -; J: TRBJ2-3; CDR3: CASSLGQGTDTQYF; DNA: TGTGCCAGCAGTTTGGGGCAGGGTACAGATACGCAGTATTTT
D: -; V: TRBV6-1; size: -; J: TRBJ1-1; CDR3: CAGSLDRNTEAFF; DNA: TGTGCCGGCAGCCTGGACAGGAACACTGAAGCTTTCTTT
D: -; V: TRBV12-3/TRBV12-4; size: few; J: TRBJ1-6; CDR3: CASSLSVNSPLHF; DNA: TGTGCCAGCAGTTTATCAGTAAATTCACCCCTCCACTTT
D: TRBD2; V: TRBV12-5; size: few; J: TRBJ2-3; CDR3: CASGLFPSGPTDTQYF; DNA: TGTGCTAGTGGTTTGTTTCCTAGCGGCCCCACAGATACGCAGTATTTT